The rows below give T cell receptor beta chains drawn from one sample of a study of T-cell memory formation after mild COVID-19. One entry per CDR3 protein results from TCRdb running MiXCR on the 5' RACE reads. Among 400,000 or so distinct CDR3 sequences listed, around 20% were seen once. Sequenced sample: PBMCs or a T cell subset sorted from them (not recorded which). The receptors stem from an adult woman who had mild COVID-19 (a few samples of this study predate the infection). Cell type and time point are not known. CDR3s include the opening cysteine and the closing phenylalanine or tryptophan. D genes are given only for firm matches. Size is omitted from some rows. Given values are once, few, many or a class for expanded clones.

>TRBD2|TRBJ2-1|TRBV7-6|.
TGTGCCAGCAGCGGCCTTGGGCTAGCGGGAGGGCAGCAGTTCTTC
CASSGLGLAGGQQFF
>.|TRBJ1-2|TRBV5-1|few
TGCGCCAGCAGCTTGGGCCAGGGAGGAGGATCTCTATGGGATGGCTACACCTTC
CASSLGQGGGSLWDGYTF
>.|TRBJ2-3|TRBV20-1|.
TGCAGTGCTTCCCCCGCGGAGGGGGGGCACGTGGATACGCAGTATTTT
CSASPAEGGHVDTQYF
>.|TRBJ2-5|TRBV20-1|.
TGCAGTGCTAGAGATCATGGACGGGATGCGGAGACCCAGTACTTC
CSARDHGRDAETQYF
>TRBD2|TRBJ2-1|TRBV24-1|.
TGTGCCACCAGTGATCCTGGGCCTAGCGGGAGGTTCGATGAGCAGTTCTTC
CATSDPGPSGRFDEQFF
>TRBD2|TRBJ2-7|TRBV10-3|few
TGTGCCACCGGGGAGGGGCCAGCCTACGAGCAGTACTTC
CATGEGPAYEQYF
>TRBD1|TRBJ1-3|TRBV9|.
TGTGCCAGCAGCGTATATCAAACAGGGGGCTCTGGAAACACCATATATTTT
CASSVYQTGGSGNTIYF
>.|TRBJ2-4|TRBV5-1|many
TGCGCCAGCAGCTATACCTCTGGCGGGGCACTAGCCAAAAACATTCAGTACTTC
CASSYTSGGALAKNIQYF
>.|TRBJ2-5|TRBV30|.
TGTGCCTGGACCAGTCTGGGGGGAAGAGAGACCCAGTACTTC
CAWTSLGGRETQYF
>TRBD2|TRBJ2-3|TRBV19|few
TGTGCCAGCGCTAGCGGACACATGGGAACAGATACGCAGTATTTT
CASASGHMGTDTQYF
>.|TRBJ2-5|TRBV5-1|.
TGCGCCAGCAATTACGGGAGTGAGGAGACCCAGTACTTC
CASNYGSEETQYF
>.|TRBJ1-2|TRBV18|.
TGTGCCAGCTCACCCGGACCGGACTATGGCTACACCTTC
CASSPGPDYGYTF
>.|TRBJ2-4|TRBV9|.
TGTGCCAGCAGCTCCCGGGACACCTCCAAAAACATTCAGTACTTC
CASSSRDTSKNIQYF
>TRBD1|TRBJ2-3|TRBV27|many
TGTGCCAGCAGTTTCGGGACAGGGGTCACAGATACGCAGTATTTT
CASSFGTGVTDTQYF
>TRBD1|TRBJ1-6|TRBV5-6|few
TGTGCCAGCAGTCGGACAGGCCTCTGGAGGTCACCCCTCCACTTT
CASSRTGLWRSPLHF
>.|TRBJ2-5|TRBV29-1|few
TGCAGCGTTGATGACGGGACGGGAGAGACCCAGTACTTC
CSVDDGTGETQYF
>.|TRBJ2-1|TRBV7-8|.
TGTGCCAGCAGCTCAGCAGCTAGCGCCCACAATGAGCAGTTCTTC
CASSSAASAHNEQFF
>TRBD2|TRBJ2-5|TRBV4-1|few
TGCGCCAGCAGCCTTCAAGCCCCACGGGGGGGAGTACAAGAGACCCAGTACTTC
CASSLQAPRGGVQETQYF
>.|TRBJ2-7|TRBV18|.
TGTGCCAGCTCGGGTCCGGCGGAGAGCTCCTACGAGCAGTACTTC
CASSGPAESSYEQYF
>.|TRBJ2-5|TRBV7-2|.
TGTGCCAGCAGCTTACGAGGCCAGTCCCAAGAGACCCAGTACTTC
CASSLRGQSQETQYF
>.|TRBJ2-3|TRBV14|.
TGTGCCAGCAGCCTCCGGCGGAAACCAGTGGGAGATACGCAGTATTTT
CASSLRRKPVGDTQYF
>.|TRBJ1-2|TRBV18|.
TGTGCCAGCTCACCAGGCGACAGGATAAACTATGGCTACACCTTC
CASSPGDRINYGYTF
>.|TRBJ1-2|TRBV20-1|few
TGCAGTGCGTTTCAGGAGTCTTATGGCTACACCTTC
CSAFQESYGYTF
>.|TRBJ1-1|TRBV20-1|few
TGCAGTGCTACGGCGAGGGTCACTGAAGCTTTCTTT
CSATARVTEAFF
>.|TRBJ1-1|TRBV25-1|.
TGTGCCAGCAGTGAATCCCCAGCTGAAGCTTTCTTT
CASSESPAEAFF
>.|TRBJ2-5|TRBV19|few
TGTGCCAGTAGTTGGGCAGGGAAAGAGACCCAGTACTTC
CASSWAGKETQYF
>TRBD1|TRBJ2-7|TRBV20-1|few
TGCAGTGCCCCCGGGACAGCCACCTACGAGCAGTACTTC
CSAPGTATYEQYF
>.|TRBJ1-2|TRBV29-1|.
TGCAGCGTCCCTCGACAAACTAACTATGGCTACACCTTC
CSVPRQTNYGYTF
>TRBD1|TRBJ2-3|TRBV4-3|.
TGCGCCAGCAGTCATGTGGGACAGGGCTACACAGATACGCAGTATTTT
CASSHVGQGYTDTQYF
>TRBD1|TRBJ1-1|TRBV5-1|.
TGCGCCAGCAGCCCCGGACAGGGATTTGATGAAGCTTTCTTT
CASSPGQGFDEAFF
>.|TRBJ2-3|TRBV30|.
TGTGCCTGGAGACGGGACCTAGATACGCAGTATTTT
CAWRRDLDTQYF
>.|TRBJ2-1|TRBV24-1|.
TGTGCCACCAGTTCCAGGTTAAACTCCTACAATGAGCAGTTCTTC
CATSSRLNSYNEQFF
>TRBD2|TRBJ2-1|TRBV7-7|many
TGTGCCAGCAGCTTAGGGCGCGGGGGACACAATGAGCAGTTCTTC
CASSLGRGGHNEQFF
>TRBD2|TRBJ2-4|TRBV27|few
TGTGCCAGCAGTTTTTCTAGCGGGAGAAACATTCAGTACTTC
CASSFSSGRNIQYF
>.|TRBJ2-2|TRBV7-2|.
TGTGCCAGCAGCTTTCAACGGAGGAACACCGGGGAGCTGTTTTTT
CASSFQRRNTGELFF
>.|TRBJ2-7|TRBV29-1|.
TGCAGCGTTGTTAGGGGTTTCCCCTACGAGCAGTACTTC
CSVVRGFPYEQYF
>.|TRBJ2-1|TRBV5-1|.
TGCGCCAGCAGCTCCCGGGACTTCAATGAGCAGTTCTTC
CASSSRDFNEQFF
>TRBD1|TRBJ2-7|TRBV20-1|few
TGCAGTGCTACCCGACAGGGGGCACGAGGCGAGCAGTACTTC
CSATRQGARGEQYF
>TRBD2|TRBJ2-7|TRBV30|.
TGTGCCTTAGGACTAGAAAGTCGGGGACTCTACGAGCAGTACTTC
CALGLESRGLYEQYF
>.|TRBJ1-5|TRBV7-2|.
TGTGCCAGCAGCTTAGTTCAGGCAGGCTCCGCTTTCAATCAGCCCCAGCATTTT
CASSLVQAGSAFNQPQHF
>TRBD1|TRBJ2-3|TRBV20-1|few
TGCAGTGCCTTATACAGGGGCGCAGATACGCAGTATTTT
CSALYRGADTQYF
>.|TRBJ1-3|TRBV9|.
TGTGCCAGCAGCGGCGTTTCGGCATACACTGGAAACACCATATATTTT
CASSGVSAYTGNTIYF
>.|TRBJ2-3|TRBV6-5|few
TGTGCCAGCAGTCCCACCCCCCGACTGAGCAAGCAGTATTTT
CASSPTPRLSKQYF
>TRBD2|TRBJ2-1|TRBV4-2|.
TGTGCCAGCAGCCAAGGCCTCACTAGCGGGGGCTTATACAATGAGCAGTTCTTC
CASSQGLTSGGLYNEQFF
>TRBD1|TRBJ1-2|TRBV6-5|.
TGTGCCAGCAGCACGGACAGGGACTATGGCTACACCTTC
CASSTDRDYGYTF
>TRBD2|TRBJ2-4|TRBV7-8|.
TGTGCCAGCAGCTTAGAAGTTCCAGCGGGGGGCAAAAACATTCAGTACTTC
CASSLEVPAGGKNIQYF
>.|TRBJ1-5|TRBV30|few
TGTGCCTGGAGTGTACTCGGAGGGCTTGAGCAGCCCCAGCATTTT
CAWSVLGGLEQPQHF